This TCR beta chain was recorded in a study of blood T cell repertoires in COVID-19. The wider study: From T cells, B-cell-depleted T cells, or PBMCs came the material, which was cDNA or gDNA.

The germline CDR1 and CDR2 sequences are MNHEY and SMNVEV (reference sequence). The CDR3 consists of 12 residues. Deletions cut 4 bases from V and 12 bases from J, with 12 bases between. Some clones are missing from TCRdb's copy, which holds only in-frame ones; the method was immunoSEQ multiplex PCR. The table records a few hundred thousand clones, roughly 91% of them present only once. The sample holds one count of this clone. This study enrolled people aged about 18 to 100 from about two dozen US geographic areas. Participants' reported clinical history set cohort assignment. Recovered Cohort 3 donors showed two negative PCRs, clearance, or symptom resolution.

The sequence derives from a woman in her 30s who had recovered from COVID-19. The chain recombines TRBV27 with TRBJ1-4, with D perhaps matching TRBD1 (5 bases). Source material: PBMCs or T cells enriched from blood (not recorded which). In DNA, the CDR3 is TGTGCCAGCAGTTACACATCGGGGGAACTGTTTTTT. This translates into CASSYTSGELFF.